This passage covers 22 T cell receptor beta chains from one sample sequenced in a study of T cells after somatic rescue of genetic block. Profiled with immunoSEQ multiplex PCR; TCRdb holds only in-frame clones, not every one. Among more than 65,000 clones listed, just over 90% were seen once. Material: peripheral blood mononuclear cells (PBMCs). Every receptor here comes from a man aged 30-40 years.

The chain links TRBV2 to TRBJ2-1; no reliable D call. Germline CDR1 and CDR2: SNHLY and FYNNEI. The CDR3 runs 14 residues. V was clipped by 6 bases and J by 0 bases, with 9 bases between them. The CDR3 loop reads CASSPRTSYNEQFF. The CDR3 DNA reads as TGTGCCAGCAGCCCACGGACCTCCTACAATGAGCAGTTCTTC.

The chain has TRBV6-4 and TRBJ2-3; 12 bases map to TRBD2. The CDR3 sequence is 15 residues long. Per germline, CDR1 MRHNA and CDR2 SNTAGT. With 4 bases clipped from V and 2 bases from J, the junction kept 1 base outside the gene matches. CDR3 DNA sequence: TGTGCCAGCAGTGCTAGCGGGGGGGCCACAGATACGCAGTATTTT. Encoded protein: CASSASGGATDTQYF.

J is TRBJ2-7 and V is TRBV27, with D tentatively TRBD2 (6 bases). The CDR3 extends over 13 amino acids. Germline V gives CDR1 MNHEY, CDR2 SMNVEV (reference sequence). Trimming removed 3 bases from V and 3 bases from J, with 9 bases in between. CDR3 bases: TGTGCCAGCAGTTTGGCTAGCGACTACGAGCAGTACTTC. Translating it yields CASSLASDYEQYF.

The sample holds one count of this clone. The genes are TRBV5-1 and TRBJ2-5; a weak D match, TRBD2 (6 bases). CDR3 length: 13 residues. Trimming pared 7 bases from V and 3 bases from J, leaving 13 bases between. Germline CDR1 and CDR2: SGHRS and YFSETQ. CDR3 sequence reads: CASGAGMEETQYF. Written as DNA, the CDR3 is TGCGCCAGCGGGGCGGGAATGGAAGAGACCCAGTACTTC.

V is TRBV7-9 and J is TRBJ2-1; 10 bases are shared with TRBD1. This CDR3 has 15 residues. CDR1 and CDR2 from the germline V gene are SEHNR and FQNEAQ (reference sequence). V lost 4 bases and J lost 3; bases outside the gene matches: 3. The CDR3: CASSSGQGLYNEQFF. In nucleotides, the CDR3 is TGTGCCAGCAGCTCGGGACAGGGGCTCTACAATGAGCAGTTCTTC.

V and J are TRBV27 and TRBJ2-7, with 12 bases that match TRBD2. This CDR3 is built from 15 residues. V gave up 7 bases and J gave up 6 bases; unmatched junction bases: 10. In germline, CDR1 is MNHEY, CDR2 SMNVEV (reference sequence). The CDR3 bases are TGTGCCAGCACTCCCCTAGCGGGGGGGAGGACCGAGCAGTACTTC. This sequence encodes CASTPLAGGRTEQYF.

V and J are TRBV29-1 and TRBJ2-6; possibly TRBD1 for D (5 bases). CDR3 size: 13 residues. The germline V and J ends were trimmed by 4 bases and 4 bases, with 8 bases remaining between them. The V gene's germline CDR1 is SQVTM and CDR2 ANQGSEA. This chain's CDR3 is CSVAGAGANVLTF. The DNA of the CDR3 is TGCAGCGTTGCTGGGGCCGGGGCCAACGTCCTGACTTTC. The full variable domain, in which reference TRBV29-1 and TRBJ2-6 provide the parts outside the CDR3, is SAVISQKPSRDICQRGTSLTIQCQVDSQVTMMFWYRQQPGQSLTLIATANQGSEATYESGFVIDKFPISRPNLTFSTLTVSNMSPEDSSIYLCSVAGAGANVLTFGAGSRLTVL.

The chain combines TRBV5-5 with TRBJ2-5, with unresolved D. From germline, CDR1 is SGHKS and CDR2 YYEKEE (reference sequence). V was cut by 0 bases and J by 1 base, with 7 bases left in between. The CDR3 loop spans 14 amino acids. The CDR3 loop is CASSLDTVQETQYF. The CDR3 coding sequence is TGTGCCAGCAGCTTGGATACAGTCCAAGAGACCCAGTACTTC.

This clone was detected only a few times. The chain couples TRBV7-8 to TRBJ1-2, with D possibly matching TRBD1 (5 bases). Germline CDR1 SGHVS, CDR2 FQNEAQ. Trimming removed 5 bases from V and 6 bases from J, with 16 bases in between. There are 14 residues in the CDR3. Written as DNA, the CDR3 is TGTGCCAGCAGCCCCGGGAGGCAGGGCCATGGCTACACCTTC. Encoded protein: CASSPGRQGHGYTF.

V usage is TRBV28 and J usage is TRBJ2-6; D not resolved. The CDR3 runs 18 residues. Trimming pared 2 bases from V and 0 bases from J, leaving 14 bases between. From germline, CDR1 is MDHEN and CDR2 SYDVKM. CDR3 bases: TGTGCCAGCAGTTTAGGCTATGGGTCTTCCTCTGGGGCCAACGTCCTGACTTTC. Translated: CASSLGYGSSSGANVLTF.

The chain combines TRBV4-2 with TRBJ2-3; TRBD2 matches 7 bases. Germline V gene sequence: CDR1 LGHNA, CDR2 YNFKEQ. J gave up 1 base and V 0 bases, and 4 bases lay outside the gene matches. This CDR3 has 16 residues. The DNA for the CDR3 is TGTGCCAGCAGCCAAGATACCCGGGGGGGCACAGATACGCAGTATTTT. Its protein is CASSQDTRGGTDTQYF.

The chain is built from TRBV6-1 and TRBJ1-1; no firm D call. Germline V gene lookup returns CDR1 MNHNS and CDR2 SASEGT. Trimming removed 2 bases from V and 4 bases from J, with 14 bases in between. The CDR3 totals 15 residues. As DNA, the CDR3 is TGTGCCAGCAGTGAAAGGTTCTGGGCGGGCACTGAAGCTTTCTTT. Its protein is CASSERFWAGTEAFF.

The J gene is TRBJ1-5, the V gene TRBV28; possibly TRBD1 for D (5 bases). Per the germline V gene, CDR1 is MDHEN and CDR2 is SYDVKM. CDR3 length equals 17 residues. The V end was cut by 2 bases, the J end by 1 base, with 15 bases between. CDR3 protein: CASSLRGGYVSNQPQHF. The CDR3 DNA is TGTGCCAGCAGTTTACGCGGGGGATATGTGAGCAATCAGCCCCAGCATTTT.

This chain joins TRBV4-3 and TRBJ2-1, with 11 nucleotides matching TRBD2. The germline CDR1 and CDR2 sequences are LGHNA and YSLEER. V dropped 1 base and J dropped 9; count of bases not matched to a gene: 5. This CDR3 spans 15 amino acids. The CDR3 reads CASSQGQLAGVEQFF. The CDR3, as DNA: TGCGCCAGCAGCCAAGGCCAACTAGCGGGAGTTGAGCAGTTCTTC.

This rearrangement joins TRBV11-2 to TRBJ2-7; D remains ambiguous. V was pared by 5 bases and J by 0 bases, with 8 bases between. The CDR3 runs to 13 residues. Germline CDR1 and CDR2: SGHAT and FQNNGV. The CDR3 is CASSPWVSYEQYF. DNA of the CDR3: TGTGCCAGCAGCCCCTGGGTCTCCTACGAGCAGTACTTC.

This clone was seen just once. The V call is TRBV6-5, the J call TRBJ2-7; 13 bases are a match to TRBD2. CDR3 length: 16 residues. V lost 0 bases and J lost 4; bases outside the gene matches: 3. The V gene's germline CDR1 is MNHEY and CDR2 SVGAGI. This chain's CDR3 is CASSYSTSGRLYEQYF. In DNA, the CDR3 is TGTGCCAGCAGTTACTCGACTAGCGGGAGGTTGTACGAGCAGTACTTC.

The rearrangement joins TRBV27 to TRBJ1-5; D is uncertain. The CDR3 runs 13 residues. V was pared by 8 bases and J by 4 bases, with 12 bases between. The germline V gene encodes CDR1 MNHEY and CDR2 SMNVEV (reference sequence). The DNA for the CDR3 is TGTGCCAGCGGGCCAAGCTGGAATCAGCCCCAGCATTTT. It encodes CASGPSWNQPQHF.

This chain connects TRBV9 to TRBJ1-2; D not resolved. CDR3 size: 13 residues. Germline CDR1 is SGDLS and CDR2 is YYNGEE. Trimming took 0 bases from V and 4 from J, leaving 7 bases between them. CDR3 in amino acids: CASSVASGYGYTF. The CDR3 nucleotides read TGTGCCAGCAGCGTAGCAAGCGGCTATGGCTACACCTTC.

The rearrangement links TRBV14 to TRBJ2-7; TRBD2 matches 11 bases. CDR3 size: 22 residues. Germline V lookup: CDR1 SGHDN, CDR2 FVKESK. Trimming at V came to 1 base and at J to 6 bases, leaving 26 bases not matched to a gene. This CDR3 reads CASSQGTGKGADTLAGVFEQYF. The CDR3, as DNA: TGTGCCAGCAGCCAAGGGACAGGGAAGGGAGCTGACACACTAGCGGGAGTTTTCGAGCAGTACTTC.

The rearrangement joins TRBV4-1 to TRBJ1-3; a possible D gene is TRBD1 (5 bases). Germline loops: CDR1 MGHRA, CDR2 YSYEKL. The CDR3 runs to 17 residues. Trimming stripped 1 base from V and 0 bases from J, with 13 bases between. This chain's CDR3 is CASSQVHRPDSGNTIYF. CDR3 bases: TGCGCCAGCAGCCAAGTTCACAGGCCTGACTCTGGAAACACCATATATTTT.

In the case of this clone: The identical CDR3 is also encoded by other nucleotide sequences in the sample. The CDR3 DNA follows: TGTGCCAGTTCCCTGGGTTCCGATCAGCCCCAGCATTTT. Translating it yields CASSLGSDQPQHF. The chain couples TRBV18 to TRBJ1-5; D is unresolved. The V end lost 9 bases, the J end lost 5 bases, and 14 bases lay between the germline ends. Germline V gene sequence: CDR1 KGHSH, CDR2 LQKENI. The CDR3 covers 13 residues.

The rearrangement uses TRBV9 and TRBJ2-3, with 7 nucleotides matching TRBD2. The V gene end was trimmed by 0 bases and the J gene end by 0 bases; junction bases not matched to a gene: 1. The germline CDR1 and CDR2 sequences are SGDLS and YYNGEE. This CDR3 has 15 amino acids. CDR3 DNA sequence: TGTGCCAGCAGCGTAGTCGGGAGGAGCACAGATACGCAGTATTTT. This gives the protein CASSVVGRSTDTQYF.